Described below is a single T cell receptor (beta chain) sequence and its context. The antigen remains unidentified. The data originate from a study of shared clonotypes between healthy human individuals. Overall study results and limits: Investigators collected only blood, and repertoires in tissues likely differ.

TCRdb keeps only in-frame clones here, not all; method: immunoSEQ multiplex PCR. The sample lists roughly 2.2 million clones, 92% seen once, with 0.37% in the top ten. The sample consisted of naive CD4+ T cells from PBMCs. Subset noted: CD45RA+ positively selected. The source is a man aged 18 to 30 in good health. Some clones in this sample may be carry-over from other donors' samples.

CDR3 DNA: TGTGCCAGTAGTATATCCCGTATAGGACCCCAGCATTTT. Amino acids: CASSISRIGPQHF. This chain joins TRBV19 and TRBJ1-5, with D uncertain. The CDR3 is 13 amino acids. The germline V gene encodes CDR1 LNHDA and CDR2 SQIVND (reference sequence). V shed 2 bases and J shed 10 bases, with 12 bases lying between them.